The clone carrying this TCR beta chain was recorded only once. The antigen is unknown. The repertoire was sequenced with immunoSEQ multiplex PCR; TCRdb's copy has only in-frame clones and lacks some. The sample has some 2,500,000 clones, roughly 92% seen once. The data are from a study of shared clonotypes between healthy human individuals. Study at large: Donors had three CD4 naive, three CD4 memory, two CD8 naive and one CD8 memory plate apiece. Study results and caveats: Clonotype sharing levels among donors were expected to vary with sequencing depth.

This CDR3 is built from 20 residues. Germline loops: CDR1 LNHNV, CDR2 YYDKDF (reference sequence). The V end lost 2 bases, the J end lost 1 base, and 23 bases lay between the germline ends. Specimen: naive CD4+ T cells from PBMCs. Subset in this sample: CD45RA+ positively selected. V usage is TRBV15 and J usage is TRBJ1-4; TRBD1 might be the D (5 bases). This TCR derives from a man in his late teens or twenties in good health. Some clones in this sample may be carry-over from other donors' samples. CDR3 sequence: CATSRPPGPATWGTNEKLFF. In DNA, the CDR3 is TGTGCCACCAGCAGACCACCGGGACCCGCAACATGGGGAACTAATGAAAAACTGTTTTTT.